This T cell receptor (beta chain) stems from a study of T cell responses to AZD1222 COVID-19 vaccine. Some clones are missing from TCRdb's copy, which holds only in-frame ones; the method was immunoSEQ multiplex PCR. The sample holds 110,000 to 150,000 clones, 80% to 95% seen once. Concerning this clone itself: Antigen: not known.

The CDR3 runs 17 residues. Germline V lookup: CDR1 KGHSH, CDR2 LQKENI. J gave up 4 bases and V 2 bases, and 10 bases lay outside the gene matches. Study outcomes and limitations: Regions 160-218 and 743-854 held dominance among vaccine-associated CD4 TCRs, which spanned spike. Seropositive at baseline were only a handful of AZD1222 recipients.

The chain couples TRBV18 to TRBJ2-7; 11 nucleotides line up with TRBD2. This sample comprised peripheral blood, obtained on day 0 of AZD1222 vaccination. The receptor was derived from an adult in good health. The CDR3 DNA reads TGTGCCAGCTCACCAAGGGGACTAGCGGACGCCTTTTACGAGCAGTACTTC. This sequence encodes CASSPRGLADAFYEQYF.